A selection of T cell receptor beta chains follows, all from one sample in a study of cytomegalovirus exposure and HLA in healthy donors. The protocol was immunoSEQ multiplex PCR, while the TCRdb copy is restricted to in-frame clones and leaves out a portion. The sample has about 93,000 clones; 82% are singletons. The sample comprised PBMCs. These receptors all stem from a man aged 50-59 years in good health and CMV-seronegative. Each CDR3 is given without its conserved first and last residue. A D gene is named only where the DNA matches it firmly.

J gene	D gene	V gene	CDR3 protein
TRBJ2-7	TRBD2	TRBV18	ASSPGLAGTYEQY
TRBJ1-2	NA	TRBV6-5	ASSYGVAGAVGYT
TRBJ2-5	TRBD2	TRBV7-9	SSSLGLAGAQETQY
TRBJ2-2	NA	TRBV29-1	SVEEGRNTGELF
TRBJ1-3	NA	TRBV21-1	ASSKDRQKSGNTIY
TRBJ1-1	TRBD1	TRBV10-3	AISENRGGNTEAF
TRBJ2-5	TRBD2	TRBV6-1	ASSAGSGRSQETQY
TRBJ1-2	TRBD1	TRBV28	ASRGAGQGSGYT
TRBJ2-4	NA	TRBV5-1	ASSPGDREKNIQY
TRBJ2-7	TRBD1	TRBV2	ASSGQGGHEQY
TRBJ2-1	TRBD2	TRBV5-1	ASQRDSSYNEQF
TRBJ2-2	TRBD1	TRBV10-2	ASSPGGVGELF
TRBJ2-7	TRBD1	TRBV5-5	ASSLGQDLLSYEQY
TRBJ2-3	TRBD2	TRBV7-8	ASSSRTSAGTDTQY
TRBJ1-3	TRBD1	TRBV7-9	ARGPDRAGNTIY
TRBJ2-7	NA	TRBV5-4	ASSLDYYEQY
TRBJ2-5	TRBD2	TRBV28	ASSPRRAGDGKTQY
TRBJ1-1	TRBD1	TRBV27	AIGSGTEIE
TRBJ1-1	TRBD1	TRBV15	ATSRRQGNTEAF
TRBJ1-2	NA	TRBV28	ASTHARGRDGYT
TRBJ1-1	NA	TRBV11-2	ASSLPRPDTEAF
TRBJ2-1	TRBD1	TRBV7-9	ASSLDRVVI
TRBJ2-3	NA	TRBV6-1	ASSEKGATDTQY
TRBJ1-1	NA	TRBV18	ASSDSAFGGGRTEAF
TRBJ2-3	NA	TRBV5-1	ASSLGGTSITDTQY
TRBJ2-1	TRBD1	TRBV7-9	AGFGTGGYNEQF
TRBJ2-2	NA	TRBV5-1	ASSLGVDTGELF
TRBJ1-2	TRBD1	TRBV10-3	AISDGQADYGYT
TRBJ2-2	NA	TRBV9	ASSPRGSGAGELF
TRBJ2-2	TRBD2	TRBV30	AWSLGLAGAVGELF
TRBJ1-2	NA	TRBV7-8	ASSLSTGTTSGYT
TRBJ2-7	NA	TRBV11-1	ASSLAVSPRAYEQY
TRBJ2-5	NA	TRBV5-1	ASSAEETQY
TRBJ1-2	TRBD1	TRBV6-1	ASRDRGRDGYT
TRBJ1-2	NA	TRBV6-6	ASSYSYAEINYGYT
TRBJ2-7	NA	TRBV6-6	ASMTRGSYEQY
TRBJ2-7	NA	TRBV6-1	ASKDRAGSPYEQY
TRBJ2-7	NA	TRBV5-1	ASSLGPRKGSYEQY
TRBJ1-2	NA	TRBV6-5	ASSYSSGGDGYT
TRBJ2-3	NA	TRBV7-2	ASSSNPIGTDTQY
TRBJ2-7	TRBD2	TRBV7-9	SSSTGGLDEQY
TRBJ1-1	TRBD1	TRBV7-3	ASSLSTRQGTEAF
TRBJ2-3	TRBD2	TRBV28	ASSSGSLTDTQY
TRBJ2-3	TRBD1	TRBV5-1	ASSLGTGGPSSDTQY
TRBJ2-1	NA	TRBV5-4	ASSLAGSSYNEQF